The clone carrying this T cell receptor beta chain showed up just once. Germline CDR1 SNHLY, CDR2 FYNNEI. CDR3 size: 13 residues. The V gene lost 2 bases and the J gene lost 3 bases, with 7 bases spanning the gap. These data come from a study of blood T cell repertoires in COVID-19. Whole-study context: COVID-19 samples collected from the United States, Italy and Spain covered acute and convalescent phases. Sources were T cells, B-cell-depleted T cells, or PBMCs; the material itself was cDNA or gDNA.

In the study's own analysis: Nucleated cell number was recorded as an estimate derived from reference gene primer amplification. This table comes from immunoSEQ multiplex PCR, and its TCRdb copy is limited to in-frame clones, with some not included. V and J calls and clone size are copied from that table; D and trimming were computed from the DNA. Of about 200,000 clones listed, 70% to 90% are singletons. This chain connects TRBV2 to TRBJ1-2; D unresolved. The material sequenced was peripheral blood. This TCR derives from a man aged 50 to 60 with COVID-19, enrolled during active disease. This chain's CDR3 is CASSEQNHYGYTF. The CDR3 bases are TGTGCCAGCAGTGAACAGAACCACTATGGCTACACCTTC.